One sample yielded the 14 T cell receptor beta chains listed below, sequenced in a study of cytomegalovirus exposure and HLA in healthy donors. TCRdb's copy holds only in-frame clones and misses some; the assay was immunoSEQ multiplex PCR. The sample shows more than 300,000 clones, around 86% of them seen only once. Sequenced sample: PBMCs. Receptors were obtained from a woman aged 18-29 years in good health and CMV-seronegative.

This clone was detected a few times. The rearrangement joins TRBV6-5 to TRBJ1-3; no definite D call. The CDR3 loop spans 14 amino acids. With 7 bases removed from V and 2 bases from J, the gap between germline ends came to 12 bases. Per germline, CDR1 MNHEY and CDR2 SVGAGI. CDR3 coding DNA: TGTGCCAGCACGCCCCGAGGTACTGGAAACACCATATATTTT. Protein: CASTPRGTGNTIYF.

V is TRBV29-1 and J is TRBJ1-2; possibly TRBD1 for D (5 bases). This CDR3 comprises 14 residues. Germline CDR1 is SQVTM and CDR2 is ANQGSEA. Deletions cut 0 bases from V and 6 bases from J, with 14 bases between. The CDR3 is CSVEDPRAGHGYTF. The CDR3 nucleotides read TGCAGCGTTGAAGACCCCAGGGCAGGCCATGGCTACACCTTC.

This sequence joins TRBV7-2 and TRBJ2-3; D call uncertain. V lost 1 base and J lost 6, with 11 bases in between. CDR3 length: 14 amino acids. The germline CDR1 and CDR2 sequences are SGHTA and FQGNSA. This CDR3 reads CASSLDGPLDTQYF. CDR3 coding DNA: TGTGCCAGCAGCTTAGATGGGCCGTTGGATACGCAGTATTTT.

The chain employs TRBV2 and TRBJ2-1; 7 bases are a match to TRBD2. V was clipped by 0 bases and J by 16 bases; unmatched bases: 12. The germline CDR1 and CDR2 sequences are SNHLY and FYNNEI. The CDR3 is made up of 14 amino acids. The CDR3 region has the DNA TGTGCCAGCAGTGAAGCGCTTAGAGCGGGACCTATTTTCTTC. Amino acids: CASSEALRAGPIFF.

The chain joins TRBV9 to TRBJ1-1; D is uncertain. This CDR3 has 15 amino acids. V dropped 1 base and J dropped 4 bases, with 14 bases sitting between them. The germline gives CDR1 SGDLS, CDR2 YYNGEE. CDR3 sequence: CASSVLEGVSTEAFF. The CDR3 region has the DNA TGTGCCAGCAGCGTATTGGAGGGAGTGAGCACTGAAGCTTTCTTT.

CDR3 loop: CASSLKSAGVTGELFF. The CDR3 nucleotides are TGTGCCAGCAGCTTAAAGTCAGCGGGAGTCACCGGGGAGCTGTTTTTT. The chain carries TRBV11-1 and TRBJ2-2; 8 positions agree with TRBD2. Germline V gene lookup returns CDR1 SGHAT and CDR2 FQDESV (reference sequence). This CDR3 has 16 residues. V was pared by 2 bases and J by 4 bases, with 6 bases of the junction left unmatched.

The chain recombines TRBV9 with TRBJ2-6, with a weak D call TRBD2 (5 bases). Trimming removed 4 bases at V and 2 bases at J, with 16 bases between. CDR1 SGDLS and CDR2 YYNGEE come from the germline V gene. CDR3 length: 17 residues. Written as DNA, the CDR3 is TGTGCCAGCAGCCCGGCGGTCGGACTCGCTGGGGCCAACGTCCTGACTTTC. Residues: CASSPAVGLAGANVLTF.

CDR3 amino acids: CASSSPPGVLGYTF. CDR3 nucleotide sequence: TGTGCCAGCAGTTCTCCTCCGGGGGTCCTGGGCTACACCTTC. The rearrangement links TRBV28 to TRBJ1-2; maybe TRBD1 (5 bases). Germline-derived CDR1 and CDR2 are MDHEN and SYDVKM. The V gene lost 4 bases and the J gene lost 8 bases, with 17 bases spanning the gap. The CDR3 covers 14 residues.

The V and J genes are TRBV28 and TRBJ2-7, with D perhaps matching TRBD2 (7 bases). Germline CDR1 is MDHEN and CDR2 is SYDVKM. With 0 bases removed from V and 6 bases from J, the gap between germline ends came to 24 bases. The CDR3 runs 18 residues. The CDR3 DNA is TGTGCCAGCAGTTTATGGACTGAGCCCCCCAGGGGAGGGGGCGAGCAGTACTTC. Amino acid sequence: CASSLWTEPPRGGGEQYF.

This chain joins TRBV11-3 and TRBJ2-1, with D unresolved. Per the germline V gene, CDR1 is SGHNT and CDR2 is YENEEA. This CDR3 comprises 15 residues. The V gene lost 1 base and the J gene lost 0 bases, with 7 bases spanning the gap. The CDR3 nucleotides read TGTGCCAGCAGCTTAGGCGGAAACTCCTACAATGAGCAGTTCTTC. Translated: CASSLGGNSYNEQFF.

V and J are TRBV4-1 and TRBJ2-7, with 9 nucleotides matching TRBD2. V lost 4 bases, J lost 4 bases, and 8 bases stayed unmatched. The CDR3 totals 15 residues. The germline CDR1 and CDR2 sequences are MGHRA and YSYEKL. The CDR3 protein is CASSPVAGVGYEQYF. The CDR3 DNA is TGCGCCAGCAGCCCTGTAGCGGGAGTTGGGTACGAGCAGTACTTC.

This clone was seen just once. The V and J genes are TRBV7-9 and TRBJ2-7, with 7 bases that match TRBD1. Germline V CDR1 and CDR2: SEHNR, FQNEAQ (reference sequence). V lost 3 bases and J lost 5; bases outside the gene matches: 4. The CDR3 runs 13 residues. The CDR3 loop reads CASSFHTGDEQYF. In DNA, the CDR3 is TGTGCCAGCAGCTTTCACACAGGGGACGAGCAGTACTTC.

This chain uses TRBV6-1 with TRBJ1-2, with a weak D call TRBD1 (5 bases). V was pared by 6 bases and J by 7 bases, with 21 bases between. The CDR3 is 15 amino acids. Germline lookup yields CDR1 MNHNS and CDR2 SASEGT. The DNA of the CDR3 is TGTGCCAGCAGGGCTGTTGACCAGGGTTTGGGTGGCTACACCTTC. It is translated as CASRAVDQGLGGYTF.

This chain uses TRBV7-3 with TRBJ2-2, with TRBD1 matching over 10 bases. Trimming cost V 4 bases and J 3 bases; bases outside gene matches: 5. The length of the CDR3 is 16 residues. Germline assignment: CDR1 SGHTA and CDR2 FQGTGA. In DNA form, the CDR3 reads TGTGCCAGCAGCTCCGGACAGGGGGTTTACACCGGGGAGCTGTTTTTT. Translation gives CASSSGQGVYTGELFF.